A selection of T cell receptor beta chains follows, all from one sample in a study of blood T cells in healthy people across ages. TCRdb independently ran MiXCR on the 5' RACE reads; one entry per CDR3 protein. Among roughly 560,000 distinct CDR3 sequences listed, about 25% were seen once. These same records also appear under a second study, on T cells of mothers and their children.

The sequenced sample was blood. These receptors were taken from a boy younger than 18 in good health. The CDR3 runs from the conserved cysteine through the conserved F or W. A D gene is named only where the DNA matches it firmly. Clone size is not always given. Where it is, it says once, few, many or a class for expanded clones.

DNA: TGTGCCAGCAGCCCCCCCCCAGCTGTACAAGAGACCCAGTACTTC
CDR3: CASSPPPAVQETQYF
J: TRBJ2-5
V: TRBV7-9
D: NA
size: few

DNA: TGTGCCAGCAGTTTATCTAGTGGGGGTCCAAGAAGGGAGACCCAGTACTTC
CDR3: CASSLSSGGPRRETQYF
J: TRBJ2-5
V: TRBV28
D: NA
size: NA

DNA: TGTGCCAGCAGCTCCCATGGCCCCAACTGGGACAATTCACCCCTCCACTTT
CDR3: CASSSHGPNWDNSPLHF
J: TRBJ1-6
V: TRBV7-3
D: NA
size: NA

DNA: TGCGCCAGCAGCCCCGGGGACGGAGCCTACGAGCAGTACTTC
CDR3: CASSPGDGAYEQYF
J: TRBJ2-7
V: TRBV4-1
D: NA
size: NA

DNA: TGCAGTGCCGTAGCGGGACAGACATCTAGCACAGATACGCAGTATTTT
CDR3: CSAVAGQTSSTDTQYF
J: TRBJ2-3
V: TRBV20-1
D: NA
size: NA

DNA: TGTGCCACCAGCACCCGAGCGGGAGTGGAGACCCAGTACTTC
CDR3: CATSTRAGVETQYF
J: TRBJ2-5
V: TRBV15
D: TRBD2
size: NA

DNA: TGCAGTGCTAGGGGGGGTACAGGGACAAACACTGAAGCTTTCTTT
CDR3: CSARGGTGTNTEAFF
J: TRBJ1-1
V: TRBV20-1
D: NA
size: few

DNA: TGCGCCAGCAGCCAAGCCAGGGCAACTAATGAAAAACTGTTTTTT
CDR3: CASSQARATNEKLFF
J: TRBJ1-4
V: TRBV4-1
D: NA
size: NA

DNA: TGTGCCAGCAGCTTGGGACTAGATTTCGAGACCCAGTACTTC
CDR3: CASSLGLDFETQYF
J: TRBJ2-5
V: TRBV7-2
D: TRBD2
size: NA

DNA: TGTGCCAGCAGCAAAGTGGCTGGGACTTCCTACAATGAGCAGTTCTTC
CDR3: CASSKVAGTSYNEQFF
J: TRBJ2-1
V: TRBV21-1
D: NA
size: NA

DNA: TGCGCCAGCAGCCCAGATCAGGGGGGGTCAGAGACCCAGTACTTC
CDR3: CASSPDQGGSETQYF
J: TRBJ2-5
V: TRBV4-3
D: NA
size: few

DNA: TGCAGTGCTAGGGGGGGAAAAGCGGGAGTCAACGAGCAGTACTTC
CDR3: CSARGGKAGVNEQYF
J: TRBJ2-7
V: TRBV20-1
D: TRBD2
size: NA

DNA: TGCAGTGCTAGAGTAGGCGGAAGCTCCTACAATGAGCAGTTCTTC
CDR3: CSARVGGSSYNEQFF
J: TRBJ2-1
V: TRBV20-1
D: NA
size: NA

DNA: TGTGCCAGCGGTACCTTGGGGGGCAAGACCCAGTACTTC
CDR3: CASGTLGGKTQYF
J: TRBJ2-5
V: TRBV7-2
D: NA
size: NA

DNA: TGTGCCAGCAGCTTTACTAGAGGCGGGGAGACCCAGTGCTTC
CDR3: CASSFTRGGETQCF
J: TRBJ2-5
V: TRBV11-2
D: NA
size: NA

DNA: TGCGCCAGCAGCCAAGAAACCAACATTCAGTACTTC
CDR3: CASSQETNIQYF
J: TRBJ2-4
V: TRBV4-1
D: NA
size: NA

DNA: TGTGCCAGCGGACTGACAGGGGGCATCGTTTATGGCTACACCTTC
CDR3: CASGLTGGIVYGYTF
J: TRBJ1-2
V: TRBV27
D: TRBD1
size: NA

DNA: TGTGCCAGCAGTCTCCTGGGGCGGATGAGCACAGATACGCAGTATTTT
CDR3: CASSLLGRMSTDTQYF
J: TRBJ2-3
V: TRBV12-3/TRBV12-4
D: NA
size: NA

DNA: TGCAGCGTTGAGACCCCGGGACGGGATTACGAGCAGTACTTC
CDR3: CSVETPGRDYEQYF
J: TRBJ2-7
V: TRBV29-1
D: NA
size: NA

DNA: TGTGCCAGCAGTTCGCAGAGACAAGAGACCCAGTACTTC
CDR3: CASSSQRQETQYF
J: TRBJ2-5
V: TRBV6-2/TRBV6-3
D: NA
size: NA

DNA: TGTGCCAGCAGCTTACTAGCGGGAGGTTTGGAGACCCAGTACTTC
CDR3: CASSLLAGGLETQYF
J: TRBJ2-5
V: TRBV5-5
D: TRBD2
size: many

DNA: TGTGCCAGCAGACTGAAGGGGGGGCGAGGCTACACCTTC
CDR3: CASRLKGGRGYTF
J: TRBJ1-2
V: TRBV27
D: NA
size: NA

DNA: TGCAGTGCGGGGGGGCCTCTAGACCGCGAGCAGTACTTC
CDR3: CSAGGPLDREQYF
J: TRBJ2-7
V: TRBV20-1
D: NA
size: NA

DNA: TGTGCCAGCAGTTTACTGGGGCGCACTGAAGCTTTCTTT
CDR3: CASSLLGRTEAFF
J: TRBJ1-1
V: TRBV28
D: NA
size: few

DNA: TGCAGTGCTAGAGGGACCATTAATGAAAAACTGTTTTTT
CDR3: CSARGTINEKLFF
J: TRBJ1-4
V: TRBV20-1
D: NA
size: once

DNA: TGCGCCAGCAGCTTAAGACAGGCCCTATTCAATGAGCAGTTCTTC
CDR3: CASSLRQALFNEQFF
J: TRBJ2-1
V: TRBV5-5
D: NA
size: few

DNA: TGCAGTGCCCATGACCGCGGACCGAACACTGAAGCTTTCTTT
CDR3: CSAHDRGPNTEAFF
J: TRBJ1-1
V: TRBV20-1
D: NA
size: NA

DNA: TGTGCCAGCAGTGAAACGGGGACGGGGGTCTACGAGCAGTACTTC
CDR3: CASSETGTGVYEQYF
J: TRBJ2-7
V: TRBV2
D: NA
size: NA

DNA: TGTGCCAGCAGCAATCGGACAGGGGAAGACTATGGCTACACCTTC
CDR3: CASSNRTGEDYGYTF
J: TRBJ1-2
V: TRBV7-9
D: TRBD1
size: NA

DNA: TGTGCCAGCAGCTCGGGACTAGTGGGGGAGGGGCCCCAGTACTTC
CDR3: CASSSGLVGEGPQYF
J: TRBJ2-5
V: TRBV7-2
D: TRBD2
size: NA

DNA: TGCAGTGCTGCCCAATTGACTAGCGGAATATCCTACAATGAGCAGTTCTTC
CDR3: CSAAQLTSGISYNEQFF
J: TRBJ2-1
V: TRBV20-1
D: TRBD2
size: NA

DNA: TGTGCCAGCAGATTTAGCGGGGGACCAGAGGGCTCCTACGAGCAGTACTTC
CDR3: CASRFSGGPEGSYEQYF
J: TRBJ2-7
V: TRBV27
D: TRBD2
size: NA

DNA: TGCAGTGACAAGATGGGAGGGAGTGGGTATGAGCAGTTCTTC
CDR3: CSDKMGGSGYEQFF
J: TRBJ2-1
V: TRBV20-1
D: TRBD2
size: few

DNA: TGCAGTGTCCCACCGGTGGCCCCCTCCTACGAGCAGTACTTC
CDR3: CSVPPVAPSYEQYF
J: TRBJ2-7
V: TRBV20-1
D: NA
size: NA

DNA: TGTGCCATCAGTGAAGGAGCGGGTACCACAGATACGCAGTATTTT
CDR3: CAISEGAGTTDTQYF
J: TRBJ2-3
V: TRBV10-3
D: NA
size: NA